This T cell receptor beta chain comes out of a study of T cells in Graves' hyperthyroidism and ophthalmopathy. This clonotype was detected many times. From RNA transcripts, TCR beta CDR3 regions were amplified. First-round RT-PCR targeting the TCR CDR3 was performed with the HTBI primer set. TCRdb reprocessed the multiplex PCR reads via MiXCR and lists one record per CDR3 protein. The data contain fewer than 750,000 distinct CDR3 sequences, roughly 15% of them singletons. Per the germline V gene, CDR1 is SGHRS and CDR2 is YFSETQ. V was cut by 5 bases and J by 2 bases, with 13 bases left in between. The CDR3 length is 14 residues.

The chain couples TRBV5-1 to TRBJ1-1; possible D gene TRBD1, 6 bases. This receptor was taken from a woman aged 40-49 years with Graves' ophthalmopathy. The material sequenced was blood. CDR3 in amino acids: CASSPPQGNTEAFF. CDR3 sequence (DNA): TGCGCCAGCAGTCCCCCACAGGGAAACACTGAAGCTTTCTTT.